Listed here are 17 T cell receptor beta chains from one sample, sequenced in a study of T cell responses to AZD1222 COVID-19 vaccine. TCRdb keeps only in-frame clones here, not all; method: immunoSEQ multiplex PCR. There are approximately 100,000 clones in the sample; 85% occur only once, and 4.5% lies in the top ten. The sample here was peripheral blood, taken 28 days after the second AZD1222 dose. The receptor source for this set is an adult who received the AZD1222 COVID-19 vaccine.

This chain joins TRBV18 and TRBJ1-1; no clear D. Germline assignment: CDR1 KGHSH and CDR2 LQKENI. The CDR3 length is 14 residues. V lost 4 bases to trimming and J lost 6 bases, with 15 bases between them. CDR3 DNA: TGTGCCAGCTCACAAGTGCTCGGGGAGGCTGAAGCTTTCTTT. Encoded protein: CASSQVLGEAEAFF.

The DNA for the CDR3 is TGTGCCAGCAGCCCCGGGCAGGGTACTGAAGCTTTCTTT. Encoded protein: CASSPGQGTEAFF. The gene calls are TRBV7-3 and TRBJ1-1, with a tentative D call TRBD1 (5 bases). This CDR3 comprises 13 residues. Germline V gives CDR1 SGHTA, CDR2 FQGTGA. Trimming stripped 5 bases from V and 5 bases from J, with 12 bases between.

J is TRBJ2-7 and V is TRBV5-1, with a tentative D call TRBD2 (6 bases). Germline values: CDR1 SGHRS, CDR2 YFSETQ. The V and J ends lost 4 bases and 1 base respectively, with 15 bases between them. The CDR3 consists of 15 residues. CDR3 residues: CASSTYRDLSYEQYF. Written as DNA, the CDR3 is TGCGCCAGCAGCACCTACCGGGACTTATCCTACGAGCAGTACTTC.

V usage is TRBV3-1 (or the pseudogene TRBV3-2) and J usage is TRBJ1-1; D not certain. This CDR3 is 14 amino acids long. V lost 4 bases, J lost 0 bases, and 9 bases lay in between. CDR1 and CDR2 (germline): LGHDT, YNNKEL (reference sequence). CDR3 region: CASSLRHMNTEAFF. As DNA, the CDR3 is TGTGCCAGCAGCCTGAGACATATGAACACTGAAGCTTTCTTT.

The chain links TRBV10-3 to TRBJ1-3; D remains unclear. The length of the CDR3 is 15 residues. V lost 2 bases to trimming and J lost 0 bases, with 8 bases between them. Germline-derived CDR1 and CDR2 are ENHRY and SYGVKD. CDR3 amino acids: CAISERINSGNTIYF. CDR3 DNA sequence: TGTGCCATCAGTGAGCGCATCAACTCTGGAAACACCATATATTTT.

CDR3 amino acids: CASKPTGGEKLFF. CDR3 sequence (DNA): TGTGCCAGCAAACCTACAGGGGGTGAAAAACTGTTTTTT. V and J are TRBV6-5 and TRBJ1-4; 8 positions match TRBD1. J gave up 7 bases and V 7 bases, and 5 bases lay outside the gene matches. This CDR3 spans 13 amino acids. Germline V gene sequence: CDR1 MNHEY, CDR2 SVGAGI.

The J gene is TRBJ1-2, the V gene TRBV3-1 (or the pseudogene TRBV3-2); perhaps TRBD1 as D (5 bases). In germline, CDR1 is LGHDT, CDR2 YNNKEL (reference sequence). The CDR3 sequence is 14 residues long. With 1 base removed from V and 7 bases from J, the gap between germline ends came to 13 bases. The CDR3 bases are TGTGCCAGCAGCCAAGCGGGGGGAGAGACTGGCTACACCTTC. The encoded protein is CASSQAGGETGYTF.

V is TRBV19 and J is TRBJ1-2; no reliable D call. Germline V gene lookup returns CDR1 LNHDA and CDR2 SQIVND (reference sequence). With 2 bases removed from V and 13 bases from J, the gap between germline ends came to 20 bases. The CDR3 length is 14 residues. In nucleotides, the CDR3 is TGTGCCAGTAGTATATTGGACCTCCACCCCTTACCCACCTTC. Translated: CASSILDLHPLPTF.

This sequence joins TRBV7-8 and TRBJ2-1; 7 bases agree with TRBD2. CDR1 SGHVS and CDR2 FQNEAQ come from the germline V gene. The junction had 10 bases not matched to a gene; V was cut back by 6 bases and J by 2 bases. The CDR3 loop spans 16 amino acids. The CDR3 sequence: CASRRSSAGTYNEQFF. As DNA, the CDR3 is TGTGCCAGCAGGCGCTCTTCAGCGGGGACCTACAATGAGCAGTTCTTC.

The chain employs TRBV11-2 and TRBJ1-1, with TRBD1 as a possible D gene (6 bases). V was pared by 1 base and J by 2 bases, with 14 bases between. In germline, CDR1 is SGHAT, CDR2 FQNNGV. The CDR3 is made up of 16 amino acids. CDR3 residues: CASSLAGGLVNTEAFF. CDR3 nucleotide sequence: TGTGCCAGCAGCTTAGCGGGGGGCCTTGTTAACACTGAAGCTTTCTTT.

The genes are TRBV6-5 and TRBJ1-6, with D unclear. Germline loops: CDR1 MNHEY, CDR2 SVGAGI. This CDR3 contains 14 residues. The V and J ends lost 6 bases and 5 bases respectively, with 11 bases between them. The CDR3 sequence is CASSKGLNNSPLHF. The CDR3 DNA sequence: TGTGCCAGCAGCAAGGGTCTGAATAATTCACCCCTCCACTTT.

The V call is TRBV24-1, the J call TRBJ2-3; D ambiguous. From germline, CDR1 is KGHDR and CDR2 SFDVKD. Trimming took off 0 bases at V and 1 base at J, with 4 bases between the two ends. This CDR3 has 14 amino acids. This chain's CDR3 is CATSDLRGTDTQYF. CDR3 sequence (DNA): TGTGCCACCAGTGATTTGAGGGGCACAGATACGCAGTATTTT.

This clone was found once. The chain is built from TRBV18 and TRBJ1-6, with D possibly matching TRBD1 (5 bases). This CDR3 has 15 amino acids. Trimming took 1 base from V and 6 from J, leaving 10 bases between them. Per the germline V gene, CDR1 is KGHSH and CDR2 is LQKENI. The CDR3 reads CASSPQAGSNSPLHF. The CDR3 nucleotides are TGTGCCAGCTCACCACAAGCAGGGAGTAATTCACCCCTCCACTTT. Full variable domain (missing parts from reference TRBV18 and TRBJ1-6): NAGVMQNPRHLVRRRGQEARLRCSPMKGHSHVYWYRQLPEEGLKFMVYLQKENIIDESGMPKERFSAEFPKEGPSILRIQQVVRGDSAAYFCASSPQAGSNSPLHFGNGTRLTVT.

The chain links TRBV5-6 to TRBJ1-2, with 7 positions matching TRBD1. This CDR3 is built from 12 residues. With 10 bases clipped from V and 4 bases from J, the junction kept 7 bases outside the gene matches. Germline assignment: CDR1 SGHDT and CDR2 YYEEEE. The CDR3 DNA sequence: TGTGCCGGGGGGAGGACAGGCTATGGCTACACCTTC. Translation: CAGGRTGYGYTF.

The rearrangement links TRBV11-1 to TRBJ1-5; D is perhaps TRBD1 (5 bases). Germline CDR1 and CDR2: SGHAT and FQDESV (reference sequence). This CDR3 contains 13 residues. Trimming pared 1 base from V and 5 bases from J, leaving 6 bases between. This CDR3 reads CASSLEGDQPQHF. As DNA, the CDR3 is TGTGCCAGCAGCTTAGAAGGGGATCAGCCCCAGCATTTT.

This clone was seen once. The CDR3 reads CASSLNRLAGAAGELFF. CDR3 bases: TGTGCCAGCAGCTTAAATAGGCTAGCGGGAGCCGCCGGGGAGCTGTTTTTT. The chain uses TRBV7-2 and TRBJ2-2; 10 bases fit TRBD2. V shed 2 bases, J shed 6 bases, and the junction held 9 bases outside the gene matches. CDR3 length: 17 amino acids. Germline V lookup: CDR1 SGHTA, CDR2 FQGNSA.

V and J are TRBV18 and TRBJ2-5; possible D gene TRBD1, 6 bases. This CDR3 is 14 amino acids long. V was shortened by 2 bases and J by 2 bases, with 9 bases between the two germline ends. CDR1 is KGHSH and CDR2 is LQKENI in the germline V gene. CDR3 DNA: TGTGCCAGCTCACCAAACGACAGGCAAGAGACCCAGTACTTC. It codes for CASSPNDRQETQYF.